These 21 T cell receptor beta chains came from one sample sequenced in a study of blood T cell repertoires in COVID-19. The protocol was immunoSEQ multiplex PCR, while the TCRdb copy is restricted to in-frame clones and leaves out a portion. Of about 300,000 clones detected, around nine tenths appear once; the ten largest clones hold approximately 2.6%. What was sequenced was PBMCs or T cells enriched from blood (not recorded which). These receptors all stem from a woman aged 18-35 years who had recovered from COVID-19.

V is TRBV6-5 and J is TRBJ2-3, with TRBD2 identical over 8 bases. Germline V CDR1 and CDR2: MNHEY, SVGAGI. The CDR3 length is 14 residues. The junction had 4 bases not matched to a gene; V was cut back by 5 bases and J by 3 bases. The CDR3 DNA is TGTGCCAGCAGTCGCGGACTAGCTACAGATACGCAGTATTTT. As protein: CASSRGLATDTQYF.

The V call is TRBV12-5, the J call TRBJ1-1, with 9 bases identical to TRBD1. CDR3 length equals 16 residues. Germline V gene data show CDR1 as LGHNT and CDR2 as FRNRAP. Trimming took 1 base from V and 4 from J; bases not matched to a gene: 7. This CDR3 is CASGLDRGRLGTEAFF. DNA of the CDR3: TGTGCTAGTGGTTTGGACAGGGGGCGGTTAGGCACTGAAGCTTTCTTT.

The chain is built from TRBV3-1 (or the pseudogene TRBV3-2) and TRBJ1-6; possible D gene TRBD1, 5 bases. Trimming removed 4 bases from V and 14 bases from J, with 9 bases in between. The CDR3 covers 11 residues. CDR1 is LGHDT and CDR2 is YNNKEL in the germline V gene (reference sequence). The CDR3 reads CASSRGGALHF. In DNA form, the CDR3 reads TGTGCCAGCAGCCGGGGGGGGGCCCTCCACTTT.

V and J are TRBV13 and TRBJ1-2; the D gene is possibly TRBD1 (5 bases). CDR1 and CDR2 (germline): PRHDT, FYEKMQ (reference sequence). The ends were cut back, 6 bases at V and 4 bases at J, with 12 bases in the middle. This CDR3 has 13 residues. The CDR3 DNA reads as TGTGCCAGCAGTCCTAGGGGAATCTATGGCTACACCTTC. It translates to CASSPRGIYGYTF. Using reference TRBV13 and TRBJ1-2 for the parts outside the CDR3, the full variable domain is AAGVIQSPRHLIKEKRETATLKCYPIPRHDTVYWYQQGPGQDPQFLISFYEKMQSDKGSIPDRFSAQQFSDYHSELNMSSLELGDSALYFCASSPRGIYGYTFGSGTRLTVV.

Details on this clone: Other nucleotide sequences from this sample produce the same CDR3. This chain uses TRBV27 with TRBJ2-3; TRBD2 matches at 15 bases. Unmatched junction bases numbered 6, after V lost 5 bases and J lost 3 bases. Germline V gene data show CDR1 as MNHEY and CDR2 as SMNVEV (reference sequence). The CDR3 length is 17 residues. This CDR3 reads CASSPGTSGGSTDTQYF. The CDR3 region has the DNA TGTGCCAGCAGTCCAGGGACTAGCGGGGGGTCAACAGATACGCAGTATTTT.

The rearrangement links TRBV5-1 to TRBJ1-1; 9 bases agree with TRBD1. After removal of 3 bases from V and 4 bases from J, the junction contained 7 bases not matched to a gene. The CDR3 has 15 residues. CDR1 and CDR2 from the germline V gene are SGHRS and YFSETQ. The DNA of the CDR3 is TGCGCCAGCAGCTCCCTCGGGACAGGGCCCACTGAAGCTTTCTTT. Its translation: CASSSLGTGPTEAFF.

The V call is TRBV28, the J call TRBJ1-4, with D possibly matching TRBD1 (5 bases). V was clipped by 2 bases and J by 5 bases, with 12 bases between them. The CDR3 loop spans 15 amino acids. Germline V gene data show CDR1 as MDHEN and CDR2 as SYDVKM. The CDR3 here is CASSLPTAINEKLFF. In DNA form, the CDR3 reads TGTGCCAGCAGTTTACCGACAGCCATAAATGAAAAACTGTTTTTT.

CDR3 residues: CAISGQTGSSYNEQFF. The CDR3 nucleotides read TGTGCCATCAGTGGACAGACAGGGTCGTCCTACAATGAGCAGTTCTTC. The chain carries TRBV10-3 and TRBJ2-1, with 7 bases fitting TRBD1. CDR1 ENHRY and CDR2 SYGVKD come from the germline V gene. The CDR3 is made up of 16 amino acids. Trimming took 4 bases from V and 1 from J; bases not matched to a gene: 7.

This clone was counted a few times. The chain is built from TRBV10-3 and TRBJ2-7; D is perhaps TRBD2 (6 bases). CDR3 size: 15 residues. The germline CDR1 and CDR2 sequences are ENHRY and SYGVKD. Trimming removed 0 bases from V and 5 bases from J, with 14 bases in between. The CDR3 sequence is CAISESPGRNHEQYF. The DNA for the CDR3 is TGTGCCATCAGTGAGTCACCGGGGAGGAATCACGAGCAGTACTTC.

The gene calls are TRBV28 and TRBJ1-3, with D perhaps TRBD1 (6 bases). Trimming shortened V by 5 bases and J by 0 bases, and 14 bases separated the two germline ends. The length of the CDR3 is 16 residues. The germline gives CDR1 MDHEN, CDR2 SYDVKM. The CDR3 DNA is TGTGCCAGCAGTCCACCGGGACAAAACTCTGGAAACACCATATATTTT. Translating gives CASSPPGQNSGNTIYF. The complete variable domain, with remaining parts taken from reference TRBV28 and TRBJ1-3, reads DVKVTQSSRYLVKRTGEKVFLECVQDMDHENMFWYRQDPGLGLRLIYFSYDVKMKEKGDIPEGYSVSREKKERFSLILESASTNQTSMYLCASSPPGQNSGNTIYFGEGSWLTVV.

The gene calls are TRBV29-1 and TRBJ2-7; tentative D call: TRBD2 (5 bases). Per germline, CDR1 SQVTM and CDR2 ANQGSEA. The V end lost 5 bases, the J end lost 1 base, and 6 bases lay between the germline ends. The CDR3 is 11 amino acids. The CDR3 DNA follows: TGCAGCGTTTGGGAGTCCTACGAGCAGTACTTC. Protein: CSVWESYEQYF.

The table lists this clone with a count of one. J is TRBJ2-7 and V is TRBV28; 9 bases match TRBD1. Unmatched junction bases numbered 11, after V lost 6 bases and J lost 5 bases. Germline loops: CDR1 MDHEN, CDR2 SYDVKM. The CDR3 sequence is 15 residues long. The CDR3 spells CASRERPGTGNEQYF. CDR3 DNA sequence: TGTGCCAGCAGGGAGCGTCCCGGGACAGGGAACGAGCAGTACTTC.

This chain uses TRBV10-3 with TRBJ2-2, with 7 positions matching TRBD1. V was pared by 6 bases and J by 5 bases, with 9 bases of the junction left unmatched. The CDR3 length is 15 residues. In germline, CDR1 is ENHRY, CDR2 SYGVKD. The DNA of the CDR3 is TGTGCCATCAGGGACACAGGGGAGAGGACCGGGGAGCTGTTTTTT. Protein sequence: CAIRDTGERTGELFF.

This clone occurred once. The chain employs TRBV28 and TRBJ2-7, with 9 positions matching TRBD2. The CDR3 runs 14 residues. CDR1 MDHEN and CDR2 SYDVKM come from the germline V gene. Unmatched junction bases numbered 7, after V lost 5 bases and J lost 5 bases. For the CDR3, the DNA is TGTGCCAGCAGTGAAGGGGGACTAGCTGACGAGCAGTACTTC. Protein product: CASSEGGLADEQYF.

The chain is built from TRBV19 and TRBJ1-4; maybe TRBD1 (6 bases). This CDR3 spans 14 amino acids. Trimming stripped 8 bases from V and 4 bases from J, with 14 bases between. Germline lookup yields CDR1 LNHDA and CDR2 SQIVND (reference sequence). CDR3 region: CASSSGHINEKLFF. The CDR3 coding sequence is TGTGCCAGTTCCTCGGGACATATTAATGAAAAACTGTTTTTT.

This chain links TRBV5-4 with TRBJ1-2; 8 positions match TRBD1. The J segment lost 6 bases and the V segment lost 2 bases, leaving 9 bases of the junction unmatched. Germline CDR1 SGHNT, CDR2 YYREEE (reference sequence). The CDR3 is made up of 15 amino acids. In DNA form, the CDR3 reads TGTGCCAGCAGCTTCAGAGGACAGGGCGGAGATGGCTACACCTTC. It yields the protein CASSFRGQGGDGYTF.

The chain joins TRBV9 to TRBJ2-3; perhaps TRBD2 as D (5 bases). Germline V lookup: CDR1 SGDLS, CDR2 YYNGEE. V lost 4 bases and J lost 4, with 13 bases in between. This CDR3 comprises 14 residues. The CDR3 loop reads CASSSRDPADTQYF. The CDR3 region has the DNA TGTGCCAGCAGCTCCCGGGATCCTGCAGATACGCAGTATTTT.

Notes on this clone: Other DNA sequences in the same sample also yield this CDR3. The chain has TRBV5-1 and TRBJ1-5; possible D gene TRBD1, 5 bases. The CDR3 is 14 residues long. V was cut by 0 bases and J by 6 bases, with 10 bases left in between. CDR1 is SGHRS and CDR2 is YFSETQ in the germline V gene. The CDR3 DNA is TGCGCCAGCAGCTTGGGGCAGGGTACTCAGCCCCAGCATTTT. It is translated as CASSLGQGTQPQHF.

The chain employs TRBV5-6 and TRBJ1-4, with D perhaps TRBD1 (6 bases). This CDR3 comprises 17 residues. CDR1 and CDR2 from the germline V gene are SGHDT and YYEEEE. V was cut by 0 bases and J by 0 bases, with 12 bases left in between. DNA for the CDR3: TGTGCCAGCAGCTTGGAGGTAGGGGGTGCAACTAATGAAAAACTGTTTTTT. Residues: CASSLEVGGATNEKLFF.

V usage is TRBV7-2 and J usage is TRBJ2-5; 11 bases are shared with TRBD2. The V gene's germline CDR1 is SGHTA and CDR2 FQGNSA. CDR3 length: 16 residues. V lost 7 bases to trimming and J lost 3 bases; unmatched junction nucleotides: 10. The CDR3 coding sequence is TGTGCCAGCAAGAACCTAGCGGGGGGACATAAAGAGACCCAGTACTTC. This sequence encodes CASKNLAGGHKETQYF. The full variable domain, rest sourced from reference TRBV7-2 and TRBJ2-5, is GAGVSQSPSNKVTEKGKDVELRCDPISGHTALYWYRQSLGQGLEFLIYFQGNSAPDKSGLPSDRFSAERTGGSVSTLTIQRTQQEDSAVYLCASKNLAGGHKETQYFGPGTRLLVL.

This clone was detected once. The chain couples TRBV5-6 to TRBJ2-5; TRBD2 matches at 12 bases. This CDR3 has 16 amino acids. The J segment lost 3 bases and the V segment lost 4 bases, leaving 7 bases of the junction unmatched. Germline V gives CDR1 SGHDT, CDR2 YYEEEE. The CDR3 DNA reads TGTGCCAGCAGCAAAAACCGACTAGCGGGAGAAGAGACCCAGTACTTC. It is translated as CASSKNRLAGEETQYF.